A selection of T cell receptor beta chains follows, all from one sample in a study of glioma-infiltrating T cells. TCRdb reanalysed the multiplex PCR reads using MiXCR and keeps one entry per CDR3 protein. The table has around 170,000 distinct CDR3 sequences, approximately 40% seen once. Source material: glioma tissue, nonneoplastic brain tissue, or PBMCs (not recorded which). These receptors were collected from a human donor with low-grade glioma or glioblastoma, undergoing nonglioma brain surgery, or in good health (not recorded which). The CDR3 runs from the conserved cysteine through the conserved F or W. The order of the fields is D gene, V gene, clone size, J gene, CDR3 protein, CDR3 DNA. D genes are given only for firm matches. Size is omitted from some rows. Given values are once, few, many or a class for expanded clones.

D: -; V: TRBV28; size: many; J: TRBJ1-2; CDR3: CASSLGLTASNYGYTF; DNA: TGTGCCAGCAGTTTAGGCCTCACAGCAAGTAACTATGGCTACACCTTC
D: -; V: TRBV12-3/TRBV12-4; size: -; J: TRBJ1-1; CDR3: CASSPQSENTEDFF; DNA: TGTGCCAGCAGTCCGCAATCGGAGAACACTGAAGACTTCTTT
D: -; V: TRBV28; size: -; J: TRBJ2-1; CDR3: CASSLARLPLVSYNEQFF; DNA: TGTGCTAGCAGTTTAGCTAGGCTCCCTTTGGTATCCTACAATGAGCAGTTCTTC
D: -; V: TRBV20-1; size: -; J: TRBJ2-1; CDR3: CSALASRHNGQFF; DNA: TGCAGTGCTTTGGCTAGCAGACACAATGGGCAGTTCTTC
D: -; V: TRBV7-7; size: -; J: TRBJ2-1; CDR3: CATGTPSYNEQFF; DNA: TGTGCCACAGGGACACCCTCCTACAATGAGCAGTTCTTC
D: TRBD1; V: TRBV19; size: -; J: TRBJ2-7; CDR3: CASSTADRGPYEQYF; DNA: TGTGCCAGTAGTACGGCGGACAGGGGGCCGTACGAGCAGTACTTC
D: -; V: TRBV19; size: -; J: TRBJ2-1; CDR3: CASSKEDSSYNEQFF; DNA: TGTGCCAGTAGTAAGGAGGACTCCTCCTACAATGAGCAGTTCTTC
D: TRBD1; V: TRBV18; size: -; J: TRBJ2-5; CDR3: CASSPTLGQGGPQETQYF; DNA: TGTGCCAGCTCACCAACCCTGGGACAGGGCGGACCTCAAGAGACCCAGTACTTC
D: -; V: TRBV27; size: many; J: TRBJ2-5; CDR3: CASSLSGNWEETQYF; DNA: TGTGCCAGCAGTTTAAGCGGAAACTGGGAAGAGACCCAGTACTTC
D: TRBD2; V: TRBV20-1; size: many; J: TRBJ2-5; CDR3: CSASGVAGVQETQYF; DNA: TGCAGTGCTAGCGGGGTAGCGGGAGTCCAGGAGACCCAGTACTTC
D: TRBD1; V: TRBV14; size: many; J: TRBJ1-5; CDR3: CASSQTGNQPQHF; DNA: TGTGCCAGCAGCCAGACAGGGAATCAGCCCCAGCATTTT
D: TRBD1; V: TRBV28; size: -; J: TRBJ2-7; CDR3: CASSARPTGGNDEQYF; DNA: TGTGCCAGCAGTGCACGGCCAACAGGGGGCAACGACGAGCAGTACTTC
D: -; V: TRBV4-1; size: few; J: TRBJ1-1; CDR3: CASRNRANTEAFF; DNA: TGCGCCAGCAGAAACAGGGCTAACACTGAAGCTTTCTTT